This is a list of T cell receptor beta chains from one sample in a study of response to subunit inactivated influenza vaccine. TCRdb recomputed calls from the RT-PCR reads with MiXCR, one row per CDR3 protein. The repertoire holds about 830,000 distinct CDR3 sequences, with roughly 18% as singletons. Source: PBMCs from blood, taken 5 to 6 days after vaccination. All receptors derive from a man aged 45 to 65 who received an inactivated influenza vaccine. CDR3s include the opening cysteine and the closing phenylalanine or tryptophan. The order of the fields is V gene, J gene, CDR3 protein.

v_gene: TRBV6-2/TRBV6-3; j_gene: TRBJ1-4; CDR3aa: CASSRRSGGEKLFF
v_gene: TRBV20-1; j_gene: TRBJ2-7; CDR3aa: CSARPGTSGGHEQYF
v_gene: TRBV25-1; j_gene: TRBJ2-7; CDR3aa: CASSESFAGRGEQYF
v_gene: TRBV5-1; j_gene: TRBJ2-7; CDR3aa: CASMTGTASYEQYF
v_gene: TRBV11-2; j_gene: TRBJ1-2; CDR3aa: CASSLGGDSYGYTF
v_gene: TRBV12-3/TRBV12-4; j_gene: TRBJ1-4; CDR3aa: CASSLQTTNEKLFF
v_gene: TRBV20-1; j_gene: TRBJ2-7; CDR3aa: CSALNRLAGKHEQYF
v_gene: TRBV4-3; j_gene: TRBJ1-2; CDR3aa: CASSQDRGAGYTF
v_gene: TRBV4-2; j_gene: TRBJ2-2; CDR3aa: CASSQAGDSGGELFF
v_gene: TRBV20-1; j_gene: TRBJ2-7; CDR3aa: CSARFGGVGYEQYF
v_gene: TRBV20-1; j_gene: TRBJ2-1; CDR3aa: CSARDGQGVLLAGVNEQFF
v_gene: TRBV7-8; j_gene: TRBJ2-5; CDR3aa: CASSVSGGRVETQYF
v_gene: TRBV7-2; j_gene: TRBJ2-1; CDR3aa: CASSLASGRLYNEQFF
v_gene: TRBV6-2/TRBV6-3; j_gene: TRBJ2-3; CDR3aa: CASRAAGTDTQYF
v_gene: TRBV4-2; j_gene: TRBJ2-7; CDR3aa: CASSRKGQGTDEQYF
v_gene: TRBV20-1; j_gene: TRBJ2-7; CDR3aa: CSARDRGTISYEQYF
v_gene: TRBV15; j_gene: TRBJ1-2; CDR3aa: CATSRGLDRDYYGYTF
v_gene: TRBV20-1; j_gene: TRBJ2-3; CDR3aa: CSAIGQAGTDTQYF
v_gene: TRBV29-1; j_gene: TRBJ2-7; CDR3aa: CSVEGRDRTDEQYF
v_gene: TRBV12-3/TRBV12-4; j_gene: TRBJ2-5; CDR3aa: CASSFRGGQETQYF
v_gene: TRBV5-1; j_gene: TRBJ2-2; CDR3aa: CASSSGRPNTGELFF
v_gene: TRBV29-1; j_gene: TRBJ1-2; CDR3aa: CSVEDVFQGEDGYTF
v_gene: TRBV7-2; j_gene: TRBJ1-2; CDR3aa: CASSPMSQGATGYTF
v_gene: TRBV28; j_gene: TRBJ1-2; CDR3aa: CASSFDGSYGYTF
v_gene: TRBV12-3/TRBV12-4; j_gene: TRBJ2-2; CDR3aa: CASSKGLAGTGELFF
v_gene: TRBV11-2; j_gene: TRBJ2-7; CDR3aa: CASSQPGLAGGSLYEQYF
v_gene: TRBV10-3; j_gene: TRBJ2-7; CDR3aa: CAISESGGLDEQYF
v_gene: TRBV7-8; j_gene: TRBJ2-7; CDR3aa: CASSLLTSGSSYEQYF
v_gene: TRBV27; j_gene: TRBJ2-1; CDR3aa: CASSWGGGSNNEQFF